This TCR beta chain was found in a study of technical replicates of blood from a few donors. There are 14 residues in the CDR3. CDR1 is MNHEY, CDR2 SVGAGI, per germline. Trimming took 0 bases from V and 1 from J, leaving 6 bases between them. Assay: immunoSEQ multiplex PCR; the TCRdb copy retains only in-frame clones and omits some. The table records some 91,000 clones, roughly 95% of them present only once. Specimen: T cells isolated from PBMCs. V and J are TRBV6-5 and TRBJ1-1; D possibly corresponds to TRBD1 (5 bases). The sequence derives from a human donor in good health. The CDR3 spells CASSYSTGNTEAFF. In DNA form, the CDR3 reads TGTGCCAGCAGTTACTCAACAGGGAACACTGAAGCTTTCTTT.